The rows below give T cell receptor beta chains drawn from one sample of a study of blood T cell repertoires in COVID-19. TCRdb's table, derived via immunoSEQ multiplex PCR, lists solely in-frame clones and lacks some. This table holds roughly 400,000 clones, 75% to 90% found once. Sequencing used PBMCs or T cells enriched from blood (not recorded which). These receptors all stem from a man aged 25-40 years who had recovered from COVID-19. CDR3s include the opening cysteine and the closing phenylalanine or tryptophan. The D gene is left open where the match is weak. Some rows mark clone size as missing; the rest say once, few, many or name a class of expanded clone.

TRBV5-1,NA,TRBJ2-1,NA,TGCGCCAGCAGCTGGCCTAGGCTGGAAACGGGGGATGAGCAGTTCTTC,CASSWPRLETGDEQFF
TRBV2,NA,TRBJ1-4,TRBD1,TGTGCCAGCAGACTTAGACAGGGGCCTAATGAAAAACTGTTTTTT,CASRLRQGPNEKLFF
TRBV6-5,NA,TRBJ2-1,TRBD2,TGTGCCAGCTCAGCTAGGACTAGCGTGGGTGAGCAGTTCTTC,CASSARTSVGEQFF
TRBV20-1,NA,TRBJ1-1,NA,TGCAGTGCTAGTGATCAGGGTTCGTGGGCCACTGAAGCTTTCTTT,CSASDQGSWATEAFF
TRBV29-1,NA,TRBJ1-2,TRBD1,TGCAGCGTTGAAGTGGACAGGGCTAACTATGGCTACACCTTC,CSVEVDRANYGYTF
TRBV4-2,NA,TRBJ2-7,NA,TGTGCCAGCAGCCGAACTAGTAACGAGCAGTACTTC,CASSRTSNEQYF
TRBV5-1,few,TRBJ2-7,TRBD1,TGCGCCAGCAGCTTGGGGACAGGGAGCTCCTACGAGCAGTACTTC,CASSLGTGSSYEQYF
TRBV19,NA,TRBJ2-3,NA,TGTGCCAGTAATTCCGGCGGGACGGTCCCAGATACGCAGTATTTT,CASNSGGTVPDTQYF
TRBV30,NA,TRBJ1-4,TRBD1,TGTGCCTGGAGTGTTGGGACAGGGCCCAATGAAAAACTGTTTTTT,CAWSVGTGPNEKLFF
TRBV28,NA,TRBJ2-7,TRBD2,TGTGCCAGCAGTTTACCGCGGGAGTCTTACGAGCAGTACTTC,CASSLPRESYEQYF
TRBV7-2,NA,TRBJ1-3,NA,TGTGCCAGCAGCTTAGTGGGGGCGATTGGAAACACCATATATTTT,CASSLVGAIGNTIYF
TRBV5-5,NA,TRBJ2-5,TRBD1,TGTGCCAGCAGCTTAGGACAGGTTCCTCAAGAGACCCAGTACTTC,CASSLGQVPQETQYF
TRBV7-2,NA,TRBJ1-1,TRBD1,TGTGCCAGCAGCCGGACAGGGGAAACGGCTTTCTTT,CASSRTGETAFF
TRBV4-1,few,TRBJ2-7,TRBD2,TGCGCCAGCAGCTTTCTAGCGGGAGGCTCCTACGAGCAGTACTTC,CASSFLAGGSYEQYF
TRBV27,NA,TRBJ1-1,NA,TGTGCCAGCAGTTTATCGGGGGGATTGAACACTGAAGCTTTCTTT,CASSLSGGLNTEAFF
TRBV30,NA,TRBJ2-6,NA,TGTGCCTGGTTAAGAGATGCTGGGGCCAACGTCCTGACTTTC,CAWLRDAGANVLTF
TRBV5-1,NA,TRBJ1-1,TRBD1,TGCGCCAGCAGCTTACAGGGGGCACCCATTAAAGCTTTCTTT,CASSLQGAPIKAFF
TRBV19,NA,TRBJ2-7,TRBD1,TGTGCCAGTAGTGCAAGAGGGACAGGGGGCGTCGAGCAGTACTTC,CASSARGTGGVEQYF
TRBV19,NA,TRBJ2-7,TRBD2,TGTGCCAGTAGTAACCTCGGGCGGGAGGTTTCCTACGAGCAGTACTTC,CASSNLGREVSYEQYF
TRBV10-3,NA,TRBJ2-2,TRBD1,TGTGCCATCAGTGAGAGAGGACAGGGTCGCACCGGGGAGCTGTTTTTT,CAISERGQGRTGELFF
TRBV5-8,NA,TRBJ2-7,NA,TGTGCCAGCAGCCCCATCGGGGGCGAGCAGTACTTC,CASSPIGGEQYF
TRBV7-3,NA,TRBJ2-2,TRBD2,TGTGCCAGCAGCTTCGCTAGCGGGACGAACACCGGGGAGCTGTTTTTT,CASSFASGTNTGELFF
TRBV28,NA,TRBJ1-2,TRBD1,TGTGCCAGCAGTTTCCCAACAGGGGCCCGCTATGGCTACACCTTC,CASSFPTGARYGYTF
TRBV27,NA,TRBJ2-1,TRBD1,TGTGCCAGCAGTTTATCGATGGGGGACAGGGTGTTTGGACAGTTCTTC,CASSLSMGDRVFGQFF
TRBV10-1,NA,TRBJ2-1,TRBD2,TGCGCCAGCAGTCAACAGACTAGCGGGATGGGGAATGAGCAGTTCTTC,CASSQQTSGMGNEQFF
TRBV27,NA,TRBJ2-5,TRBD2,TGTGCCAGCAGTTTGTCACTAGCGGGAGTCGAGACCCAGTACTTC,CASSLSLAGVETQYF
TRBV10-3,NA,TRBJ2-2,NA,TGTGCCATCAGTGAGCTTGGCCCAAACACCGGGGAGCTGTTTTTT,CAISELGPNTGELFF
TRBV29-1,NA,TRBJ1-2,NA,TGCAGCGTTGACAACTCCCCTGGCTACACCTTC,CSVDNSPGYTF
TRBV5-1,NA,TRBJ2-2,TRBD2,TGCGCCAGCAGCTTGGAAGGGACTAGCGGGACTAACGGGGAGCTGTTTTTT,CASSLEGTSGTNGELFF
TRBV28,NA,TRBJ1-5,NA,TGTGCCAGCAGCGAGGGGGAACGGACTGCTAATCAGCCCCAGCATTTT,CASSEGERTANQPQHF
TRBV19,NA,TRBJ1-5,TRBD1,TGTGCCAGTAGTATTCAACAGGGGTCCGGTCAGCCCCAGCATTTT,CASSIQQGSGQPQHF
TRBV5-4,NA,TRBJ2-3,TRBD1,TGTGCCAGCAGCGGACAGGCGGGCTCCTCTAGCACAGATACGCAGTATTTT,CASSGQAGSSSTDTQYF
TRBV25-1,NA,TRBJ2-7,TRBD1,TGTGCCAGCAGTGGGGACAGGGGGCTACACGAGCAGTACTTC,CASSGDRGLHEQYF
TRBV13,NA,TRBJ2-7,NA,TGTGCCAGCAGCTCTCGTCGGGGCGAGGAGGGGTCCTACGAGCAGTACTTC,CASSSRRGEEGSYEQYF
TRBV27,NA,TRBJ2-3,NA,TGTGCCAGCACCCTCCGGGAGCGGACCTCTCTAACGATGACAGATACGCAGTATTTT,CASTLRERTSLTMTDTQYF
TRBV18,once,TRBJ1-3,NA,TGTGCCAGCTCACCAAAAGGGGACTCTGGAAACACCATATATTTT,CASSPKGDSGNTIYF
TRBV29-1,NA,TRBJ2-2,NA,TGCAGCGTTCGACACAACACCGGGGAGCTGTTTTTT,CSVRHNTGELFF
TRBV12-3/TRBV12-4,NA,TRBJ2-1,NA,TGTGCCAGCAGTTTCGGCAATGAGCAGTTCTTC,CASSFGNEQFF
TRBV3-1/TRBV3-2,NA,TRBJ1-1,NA,TGTGCCAGCAGCCAAGATGCAGGGTTGAACACTGAAGCTTTCTTT,CASSQDAGLNTEAFF
TRBV19,NA,TRBJ2-1,TRBD2,TGTGCCGAGGTAGCAAGCGGGAGATATGAGCAGTTCTTC,CAEVASGRYEQFF
TRBV15,NA,TRBJ2-7,TRBD2,TGTGCCACCAGCTCGAGCGGGACCTACGAGCAGTACTTC,CATSSSGTYEQYF
TRBV5-1,NA,TRBJ1-5,NA,TGCGCCAGCAGCTTGGAGGGGCAAGGCCAGCCCCAGCATTTT,CASSLEGQGQPQHF
TRBV10-2,NA,TRBJ2-2,NA,TGCGCCAGCAGGGGAACTAGGAACACCGGGGAGCTGTTTTTT,CASRGTRNTGELFF
TRBV28,NA,TRBJ2-2,NA,TGTGCCAGCAGTTTATATCGGGATTGGGGCACCGGGGAGCTGTTTTTT,CASSLYRDWGTGELFF
TRBV30,once,TRBJ1-1,TRBD1,TGTGCCTGGAGATGGACAGGGGGGGTAGGGAACACTGAAGCTTTCTTT,CAWRWTGGVGNTEAFF
TRBV5-4,NA,TRBJ2-3,NA,TGTGCCAGCAGCGTCGACTTCACTAGCACAGATACGCAGTATTTT,CASSVDFTSTDTQYF
TRBV5-1,NA,TRBJ2-7,TRBD1,TGCGCCAGCAGCCGAGGACAGGGGGCGCGTGAGCAGTACTTC,CASSRGQGAREQYF
TRBV7-2,NA,TRBJ2-5,TRBD2,TGTGCCAGCAGCTTAGTAGAGGGCAGCGGGAGAGAGACCCAGTACTTC,CASSLVEGSGRETQYF
TRBV28,NA,TRBJ1-1,TRBD1,TGTGCCAGCAGTATCCCCTACCCCGGGACAGGGAGCACTGAAGCTTTCTTT,CASSIPYPGTGSTEAFF
TRBV7-9,few,TRBJ2-7,NA,TGTGCCAGCAGCCTACGATACGAGCAGTACTTC,CASSLRYEQYF
TRBV19,once,TRBJ2-1,TRBD1,TGTGCCAGTAGTATGGGGACAGGGGGCGCGGAGCAGTTCTTC,CASSMGTGGAEQFF
TRBV6-1,NA,TRBJ2-3,NA,TGTGCCAGCAGTGAAAAGTGGGAAGGGGCAGATACGCAGTATTTT,CASSEKWEGADTQYF
TRBV3-1/TRBV3-2,NA,TRBJ2-7,NA,TGTGCCAGCAGCCAAGCAGGAACCTACGAGCAGTACTTC,CASSQAGTYEQYF
TRBV12-3/TRBV12-4,once,TRBJ1-6,TRBD1,TGTGCCAGCAGTTCGACAGGGGTTTCACCCCTCCACTTT,CASSSTGVSPLHF
TRBV11-3,NA,TRBJ2-1,NA,TGTGCCAGCAGCCTCGGGGGTGGAAGCTCCTACAATGAGCAGTTCTTC,CASSLGGGSSYNEQFF
TRBV12-5,NA,TRBJ1-5,NA,TGTGCTAGTGGTTTGGACAGGGCTGGGGGAAGCAATCAGCCCCAGCATTTT,CASGLDRAGGSNQPQHF
TRBV28,NA,TRBJ1-3,NA,TGTGCCGCCACTACAAGATCCACGGGAAACACCATATATTTT,CAATTRSTGNTIYF
TRBV2,once,TRBJ1-2,NA,TGTGCCAGCAGTGAGCTCCTAAAGTATGGCTACACCTTC,CASSELLKYGYTF
TRBV21-1,NA,TRBJ1-1,NA,TGTGCCAGCAGCAAATCTGGCCAGGAGAACACTGAAGCTTTCTTT,CASSKSGQENTEAFF
TRBV2,NA,TRBJ2-5,NA,TGTGCCAGCAGTGATGGGCGCTACCAAGAGACCCAGTACTTC,CASSDGRYQETQYF